One sample yielded the 32 T cell receptor beta chains listed below, sequenced in a study of T cell repertoires in cytomegalovirus infection. Each CDR3 protein is one row after TCRdb ran MiXCR on the reads. Of 550,000 to 850,000 distinct CDR3 sequences in the sample, around a third were seen once. These TCRs are of unknown antigen specificity. Material: cultured PBMCs, obtained from culture after CMV antigen stimulation. The source of these receptors is a human donor in good health (CMV status not recorded). Some clones in this sample may be carry-over from other donors' samples.

At least ten counts were recorded for this clonotype. This chain links TRBV7-2 with TRBJ1-5; D gene uncertain. CDR1 and CDR2 (germline): SGHTA, FQGNSA. The CDR3 length is 14 residues. The V end lost 3 bases, the J end lost 7 bases, and 13 bases lay between the germline ends. The CDR3 bases are TGTGCCAGCAGCTTTAAGGGTACGGGACAGCCCCAGCATTTT. As protein: CASSFKGTGQPQHF.

This clonotype appeared a few times. This chain links TRBV11-2 with TRBJ2-1; tentatively, D is TRBD2 (6 bases). From germline, CDR1 is SGHAT and CDR2 FQNNGV. The V end was cut by 5 bases, the J end by 7 bases, with 15 bases between. The CDR3 covers 14 residues. CDR3 coding DNA: TGTGCCAGCAGCCCCGGGACTTACAAAAATGAGCAGTTCTTC. Protein sequence: CASSPGTYKNEQFF.

To note about this clonotype: An end of the junction differs from the germline gene, which may be a read error. The gene calls are TRBV6-1 and TRBJ2-7, with 9 bases identical to TRBD1. Germline-derived CDR1 and CDR2 are MNHNS and SASEGT. The CDR3 is 15 residues long. In nucleotides, the CDR3 is TGTGCCAGCAGTAAAGCCCCGACAGGGGGCTACGAGCAGTACTTC. Residues: CASSKAPTGGYEQYF.

The table lists this clonotype with a few counts. This chain links TRBV2 with TRBJ2-2; D is ambiguous. The CDR3 extends over 12 amino acids. V lost 0 bases to trimming and J lost 8 bases, with 4 bases between them. Germline V lookup: CDR1 SNHLY, CDR2 FYNNEI. The CDR3 loop is CASSEAGGELFF. The CDR3 region has the DNA TGTGCCAGCAGTGAAGCTGGTGGGGAGCTGTTTTTT.

This clonotype was seen a handful of times. The V and J genes are TRBV25-1 and TRBJ1-2; D not resolved. This CDR3 is built from 14 residues. CDR1 is MGHDK and CDR2 is SYGVNS in the germline V gene. V was shortened by 2 bases and J by 3 bases, with 10 bases between the two germline ends. CDR3 DNA: TGTGCCAGCAGTGAAGGCAGGACCGACTATGGCTACACCTTC. Amino acid sequence: CASSEGRTDYGYTF.

The rearrangement joins TRBV19 to TRBJ1-3, with D unclear. Looked up from germline, CDR1 is LNHDA and CDR2 is SQIVND (reference sequence). Trimming shortened V by 6 bases and J by 0 bases, and 18 bases separated the two germline ends. CDR3 size: 17 residues. The CDR3 DNA sequence: TGTGCCAGTAGACCTTTGGTAACGGCGGGCTCTGGAAACACCATATATTTT. Amino acids: CASRPLVTAGSGNTIYF.

V usage is TRBV6-6 and J usage is TRBJ1-2, with D perhaps matching TRBD1 (5 bases). Germline lookup yields CDR1 MNHNY and CDR2 SVGAGI (reference sequence). The CDR3 contains 17 residues. The CDR3 region is CASLLTPLHTGVYGYTF. Here the CDR3 DNA reads TGTGCAAGCCTGCTGACCCCACTTCATACAGGCGTCTATGGCTACACCTTC.

The chain recombines TRBV20-1 with TRBJ2-3; 10 bases match TRBD1. With 1 base clipped from V and 5 bases from J, the junction kept 9 bases outside the gene matches. In germline, CDR1 is DFQATT, CDR2 SNEGSKA (reference sequence). This CDR3 comprises 16 residues. The CDR3 nucleotides are TGCAGTGCTAGAGTTAGCGGGACAGGGGATGAAGATACGCAGTATTTT. Translating gives CSARVSGTGDEDTQYF.

The chain recombines TRBV19 with TRBJ1-5; 8 bases line up with TRBD1. With V trimmed by 7 bases and J by 5 bases, 10 bases remained unmatched. In germline, CDR1 is LNHDA, CDR2 SQIVND (reference sequence). This CDR3 has 15 residues. CDR3 in DNA: TGTGCCAGTACCTTCGGACAGGGACAGGATCAGCCCCAGCATTTT. Translation: CASTFGQGQDQPQHF.

This clonotype has more than one count but fewer than ten. The chain combines TRBV12-3 or TRBV12-4 with TRBJ2-6; possibly TRBD2 for D (6 bases). The CDR3 is 13 amino acids. Trimming pared 3 bases from V and 7 bases from J, leaving 7 bases between. The CDR3 nucleotides are TGTGCCAGCAGTTTGCGGGGAGCCAACGTCCTGACTTTC. Residues: CASSLRGANVLTF.

The gene calls are TRBV7-8 and TRBJ2-5; D may be TRBD1 or TRBD2 (5 bases each). The CDR3 is 13 residues long. V lost 5 bases, J lost 4 bases, and 11 bases lay in between. CDR1 is SGHVS and CDR2 is FQNEAQ in the germline V gene. The CDR3 is CASSKPGTETQYF. The CDR3 nucleotides read TGTGCCAGCAGCAAACCCGGGACAGAGACCCAGTACTTC.

The chain recombines TRBV15 with TRBJ1-2; D remains ambiguous. The germline V gene has CDR1 LNHNV and CDR2 YYDKDF (reference sequence). V was pared by 4 bases and J by 3 bases, with 15 bases between. The CDR3 consists of 15 residues. In nucleotides, the CDR3 is TGTGCCACCAGCACGCCCGGGCACGGGTACTATGGCTACACCTTC. Amino acids: CATSTPGHGYYGYTF. Complete variable domain (other parts from reference TRBV15 and TRBJ1-2): DAMVIQNPRYQVTQFGKPVTLSCSQTLNHNVMYWYQQKSSQAPKLLFHYYDKDFNNEADTPDNFQSRRPNTSFCFLDIRSPGLGDTAMYLCATSTPGHGYYGYTFGSGTRLTVV.

This clonotype was seen many times. V gene TRBV7-9 combines with J gene TRBJ2-7; 7 nucleotides align to TRBD1. The germline V gene has CDR1 SEHNR and CDR2 FQNEAQ (reference sequence). The CDR3 length is 14 residues. J was trimmed by 0 bases and V by 3 bases; bases with no gene match: 2. The CDR3 here is CASSLGQFSYEQYF. CDR3 coding DNA: TGTGCCAGCAGCTTGGGACAGTTCTCCTACGAGCAGTACTTC. The full variable domain, with the rest looked up from reference TRBV7-9 and TRBJ2-7, is DTGVSQNPRHKITKRGQNVTFRCDPISEHNRLYWYRQTLGQGPEFLTYFQNEAQLEKSRLLSDRFSAERPKGSFSTLEIQRTEQGDSAMYLCASSLGQFSYEQYFGPGTRLTVT.

The rearrangement uses TRBV20-1 and TRBJ2-1, with D possibly being TRBD1 or TRBD2 (6 bases each). V dropped 5 bases and J dropped 4 bases, with 18 bases sitting between them. This CDR3 has 15 residues. From germline, CDR1 is DFQATT and CDR2 SNEGSKA (reference sequence). The CDR3 sequence is CSAPSGGGEYNEQFF. The CDR3, as DNA: TGCAGTGCTCCCTCTGGGGGCGGGGAATACAATGAGCAGTTCTTC.

The table lists this clonotype with a few counts. The chain uses TRBV6-1 and TRBJ2-1; TRBD2 agrees at 12 bases. The V gene's germline CDR1 is MNHNS and CDR2 SASEGT. This CDR3 is 16 amino acids long. V trimming: 5 bases; J trimming: 7 bases; junction bases outside the gene matches: 9. This CDR3 is CASSSDTSGRWNEQFF. CDR3 coding DNA: TGTGCCAGCAGTTCCGATACTAGCGGGAGGTGGAATGAGCAGTTCTTC.

V and J are TRBV2 and TRBJ2-3; D may be TRBD2 (5 bases). The CDR3 sequence is 16 residues long. Trimming removed 3 bases from V and 3 bases from J, with 16 bases in between. Looked up from germline, CDR1 is SNHLY and CDR2 is FYNNEI. The CDR3 region has the DNA TGTGCCAGCAGTGATTGGATCGGGGTTGGGACAGATACGCAGTATTTT. It yields the protein CASSDWIGVGTDTQYF.

This clonotype has only one observation. The CDR3 DNA sequence: TGTGCCAGCAGTGGGACAGCGGTCGACTACAATGAGCAGTTCTTC. This codes for CASSGTAVDYNEQFF. This chain connects TRBV12-3 or TRBV12-4 to TRBJ2-1; TRBD1 matches at 7 bases. Germline trimming cut 5 bases from V and 3 bases from J; bases unmatched to any gene: 7. The CDR3 covers 15 residues.

This clonotype has a handful of counts. The chain is built from TRBV4-3 and TRBJ2-3, with D tentatively TRBD1 or TRBD2 (6 bases each). In germline, CDR1 is LGHNA, CDR2 YSLEER. V lost 1 base and J lost 8, with 13 bases in between. The CDR3 consists of 14 residues. The CDR3 sequence is CASSQVGGEGTQYF. The CDR3 nucleotides are TGCGCCAGCAGCCAAGTGGGGGGCGAGGGTACGCAGTATTTT.

This clonotype was detected a few times. V is TRBV6-2 or TRBV6-3 and J is TRBJ2-1; 8 bases agree with TRBD2. The CDR3 length is 15 residues. Looked up from germline, CDR1 is MNHEY and CDR2 is SVGEGT. V trimming: 7 bases; J trimming: 9 bases; junction bases outside the gene matches: 14. CDR3 amino acids: CASTLVRREDSEQFF. Written as DNA, the CDR3 is TGTGCCAGCACCCTAGTGAGGCGGGAGGACAGTGAGCAGTTCTTC.

There are a few counts of this clonotype. The chain couples TRBV4-3 to TRBJ1-2, with D unresolved. The CDR3 runs to 15 residues. With 3 bases removed from V and 7 bases from J, the gap between germline ends came to 18 bases. Germline CDR1 is LGHNA and CDR2 is YSLEER. The CDR3 spells CASSQQVQPGGGYTF. In DNA, the CDR3 is TGCGCCAGCAGCCAGCAGGTCCAACCCGGTGGTGGCTACACCTTC.

The chain is built from TRBV12-3 or TRBV12-4 and TRBJ2-1, with 14 nucleotides matching TRBD2. The CDR3 consists of 16 residues. Germline trimming cut 4 bases from V and 7 bases from J; bases unmatched to any gene: 6. In nucleotides, the CDR3 is TGTGCCAGCAGTTCAAGGACTAGCGGGAGGTATAATGAGCAGTTCTTC. It translates to CASSSRTSGRYNEQFF.

The chain couples TRBV4-1 to TRBJ2-1; D is undetermined. Per germline, CDR1 MGHRA and CDR2 YSYEKL. Trimming stripped 1 base from V and 6 bases from J, with 19 bases between. This CDR3 comprises 17 residues. The CDR3 nucleotides are TGCGCCAGCAGCCAAGGGGGTTTTTCGGAGAAAGGCAATGAGCAGTTCTTC. It translates to CASSQGGFSEKGNEQFF.

This clonotype was detected once. The chain recombines TRBV19 with TRBJ2-1, with D possibly being TRBD2 (5 bases). The V and J ends lost 7 bases and 8 bases respectively, with 18 bases between them. Germline values: CDR1 LNHDA, CDR2 SQIVND (reference sequence). This CDR3 comprises 14 residues. Here the CDR3 reads CASTSGLSDYEQFF. CDR3 sequence (DNA): TGTGCCAGTACGTCCGGACTCTCGGACTATGAGCAGTTCTTC.

In this sample, this clonotype turned up once. The genes are TRBV20-1 and TRBJ2-3; 14 bases are shared with TRBD2. The CDR3 length is 18 residues. After removal of 1 base from V and 7 bases from J, the junction contained 13 bases not matched to a gene. Germline CDR1 DFQATT, CDR2 SNEGSKA (reference sequence). This chain's CDR3 is CSARGRTSGRSDIYTQYF. The CDR3 DNA sequence: TGCAGTGCTAGAGGGAGGACTAGCGGGAGGTCGGACATATATACGCAGTATTTT.

This clonotype was detected only a few times. V usage is TRBV6-8 and J usage is TRBJ1-2; no definite D call. The CDR3 has 13 residues. CDR1 is MNHGY, CDR2 SAAAGT, per germline. V gave up 0 bases and J gave up 8 bases, with 10 bases separating them. The CDR3 DNA reads as TGTGCCAGCAGTTACTCGATCGTCCGGGGCTACACCTTC. It yields the protein CASSYSIVRGYTF.

V usage is TRBV6-6 and J usage is TRBJ1-6; D is unclear. The germline V gene has CDR1 MNHNY and CDR2 SVGAGI (reference sequence). Trimming shortened V by 9 bases and J by 11 bases, and 14 bases separated the two germline ends. The CDR3 consists of 12 residues. For the CDR3, the DNA is TGTGCCAGTAGTGGTTGGGGTGCACCCCTCCACTTT. Residues: CASSGWGAPLHF.

This clonotype was observed a few times. The chain has TRBV6-8 and TRBJ2-1, with D maybe TRBD1 (6 bases). V was pared by 5 bases and J by 5 bases, with 28 bases between. The CDR3 runs to 19 residues. CDR1 is MNHGY and CDR2 is SAAAGT in the germline V gene. Here the CDR3 DNA reads TGTGCCAGCAGTAACCTTACCCCCTCAGCCGGGACATCAAACAATGAGCAGTTCTTC. Protein product: CASSNLTPSAGTSNNEQFF.

The chain combines TRBV7-6 with TRBJ2-3; TRBD1 matches 7 bases. V gave up 5 bases and J gave up 3 bases; unmatched junction bases: 5. This CDR3 has 14 residues. The germline CDR1 and CDR2 sequences are SGHVS and FNYEAQ. CDR3: CASSRQGETDTQYF. CDR3 nucleotide sequence: TGTGCCAGCAGCCGACAGGGAGAAACAGATACGCAGTATTTT. The variable domain in full, completed from reference TRBV7-6 and TRBJ2-3, reads GAGVSQSPRYKVTKRGQDVALRCDPISGHVSLYWYRQALGQGPEFLTYFNYEAQQDKSGLPNDRFSAERPEGSISTLTIQRTEQRDSAMYRCASSRQGETDTQYFGPGTRLTVL.

This clonotype occurred a few times. The chain combines TRBV12-3 or TRBV12-4 with TRBJ1-4; TRBD1 matches at 7 bases. The CDR3 is 14 amino acids. With 6 bases clipped from V and 4 bases from J, the junction kept 5 bases outside the gene matches. The CDR3 DNA reads TGTGCCAGCAGGGCGACAGGGTTTAATGAAAAACTGTTTTTT. Protein product: CASRATGFNEKLFF.

A few counts support this clonotype. The chain links TRBV15 to TRBJ2-3; 8 nucleotides align to TRBD1. Trimming removed 6 bases from V and 3 bases from J; junction bases left unmatched: 8. The CDR3 consists of 15 residues. The germline gives CDR1 LNHNV, CDR2 YYDKDF (reference sequence). CDR3: CATRTLGQGTDTQYF. The CDR3 nucleotides read TGTGCCACCAGGACCCTAGGACAGGGAACAGATACGCAGTATTTT.

This clonotype was counted between two and nine times. This chain connects TRBV7-4 to TRBJ2-2; no clear D. The CDR3 totals 14 residues. The germline CDR1 and CDR2 sequences are SGHVT and SQSDAQ. Trimming pared 4 bases from V and 5 bases from J, leaving 11 bases between. CDR3: CASSWASGTGELFF. For the CDR3, the DNA is TGTGCCAGCAGCTGGGCCTCAGGTACCGGGGAGCTGTTTTTT. Based on the CDR3 plus reference TRBV7-4 and TRBJ2-2, the full variable domain is GAGVSQSPRYKVAKRGRDVALRCDSISGHVTLYWYRQTLGQGSEVLTYSQSDAQRDKSGRPSGRFSAERPERSVSTLKIQRTEQGDSAVYLCASSWASGTGELFFGEGSRLTVL.

The genes are TRBV19 and TRBJ2-4; 12 nucleotides match TRBD2. The J segment lost 15 bases and the V segment lost 4 bases, leaving 10 bases of the junction unmatched. Germline CDR1 LNHDA, CDR2 SQIVND (reference sequence). The CDR3 sequence is 14 residues long. As DNA, the CDR3 is TGTGCCAGTAGTACTAAACTAGCGGGAGGAATTTGGTACTTC. It is translated as CASSTKLAGGIWYF.